The clone carrying this TCR beta chain appeared a few times. What it recognizes is unknown. The record originates from a study of regulatory T cells in long-lasting Graves disease. About the research overall: Recently diagnosed Graves' patients had received antithyroid drugs for under 3 months. Study-level points and caveats: Whereas new patients shared 966 public clonotypes, persistent patients shared more, at under 3,500.

Time point noted: newly diagnosed GD, antithyroid drugs for less than 3 months. From RNA extracted from PBMCs, the TCR library was made. To make TCR beta libraries, researchers used iRepertoire HTBI primers and Arm-PCR of CDR3 regions. TCRdb independently ran MiXCR on the multiplex PCR reads; one entry per CDR3 protein. The table lists approximately 470,000 distinct CDR3 sequences, around 15% of them singletons. A further study also used this sample, focusing on T cells in Graves' hyperthyroidism and ophthalmopathy.

The source material was peripheral blood mononuclear cells (PBMCs), sampled at new diagnosis, from a patient treated with antithyroid drugs. The receptor was isolated from a man aged 40-55 years with Graves disease.

CDR3 bases: TGCAGCGTTGGACAGGTCGTGGGAACCGGGGAGCTGTTTTTT. Translation: CSVGQVVGTGELFF. The gene calls are TRBV29-1 and TRBJ2-2; D may be TRBD1 (6 bases). V was clipped by 4 bases and J by 5 bases, with 14 bases between them. Germline V CDR1 and CDR2: SQVTM, ANQGSEA. The CDR3 contains 14 residues.